This T cell receptor beta chain was retrieved from a study of blood T cell repertoires in COVID-19. As for the study in general: Acute and convalescent COVID-19 samples came from the United States, Italy and Spain.

The data were produced by immunoSEQ multiplex PCR, yet TCRdb's version contains in-frame clones alone and is incomplete. This table holds 250,000 or so clones, approximately 88% found once. V trimming: 11 bases; J trimming: 2 bases; junction bases outside the gene matches: 13. This CDR3 region has 15 residues. Germline CDR1 and CDR2: SNHLY and FYNNEI. The rearrangement uses TRBV2 and TRBJ1-1; TRBD1 matches 8 bases. The sample taken for sequencing was peripheral blood. The source is a woman in her thirties with COVID-19, enrolled during active disease. The CDR3 DNA reads as TGTGCCTCCGCCCTCCAGGGGGCGAGTAACACTGAAGCTTTCTTT. Translation: CASALQGASNTEAFF.